This T cell receptor beta chain was found in a study of shared clonotypes between healthy human individuals. General study results and limits: Having only a few donors restricted how much genetic and exposure-history diversity was captured. Sampling covered nothing but blood. Tissue TCR repertoires likely differ from those found in blood.

In regard to this clone: Antigen: not known.

Assay used: immunoSEQ multiplex PCR; TCRdb lists only in-frame clones, some missing. The sample carries 630,000 or so clones, roughly 98% recorded once. Naive CD8 populations comprised CD45RO-negative cells positively selected for CCR7, excluding terminally differentiated effector memory CD45RA+ cells. The sequencing sample was made of naive CD8+ T cells sorted from blood. This sequence originates from a man aged 25 to 40 in good health.

The DNA for the CDR3 is TGTGCCAGCAGCAAATGTGGGACAGGGGGCTGTGGAGAGCAGTACTTC. Translation: CASSKCGTGGCGEQYF. V usage is TRBV21-1 and J usage is TRBJ2-7; the DNA was not used to check the table's D call, TRBD1. TRBV21-1 corresponds to a pseudogene. This CDR3 contains 16 residues.